This entry is about one T cell receptor (beta chain). Profiled with immunoSEQ multiplex PCR; TCRdb holds only in-frame clones, not every one. The sample shows approximately 150,000 clones, about 91% of them seen only once. These data are taken from a study of control samples from healthy donors and cancer patients. CDR1 SEHNR and CDR2 FQNEAQ come from the germline V gene (reference sequence). The CDR3 is 15 amino acids. V was trimmed by 8 bases and J by 0 bases, leaving 13 bases between them. Specimen: blood. This TCR was recovered from a man aged 18 to 29 in good health. The rearrangement links TRBV7-9 to TRBJ2-2; perhaps TRBD1 as D (7 bases). CDR3 sequence (DNA): TGTGCCAGCCTGGCGGGGACAGCGAACACCGGGGAGCTGTTTTTT. Its protein product is CASLAGTANTGELFF.